This T cell receptor (beta chain) was documented in a study of memory CD4+ T cells and cytomegalovirus serostatus. The wider study: Of the healthy Belgian adults, fewer than 10 were CMV seropositive and around 22 seronegative.

Notes on the study in general: CD4+ memory repertoires contained about 40% of the 164 reported CMV TCRbeta sequences.

How the authors handled the data: Out-of-frame sequences were removed, leaving 2,204,828 distinct TCRbeta sequences. Sequencing used immunoSEQ multiplex PCR; TCRdb keeps in-frame clones, though not all of them. V, J and clone size were drawn from that table, and D and trimming were deduced from the DNA. The table includes about 41,000 clones, about four fifths detected once. Of note for this clone: Its antigen is currently unknown.

The sort gate was single viable CD3+CD4+CD8-CD45RO+ cells for memory CD4+ T cells. The sequenced sample consisted of memory CD4+ T cells from blood. The receptor was isolated from an adult in good health and CMV-seronegative.

The CDR3 coding sequence is TGTGCCAGCAGCTTAGTTCAGGATGGCTACACCTTC. As protein: CASSLVQDGYTF. The V call is TRBV7-9, the J call TRBJ1-2; no clear D. The CDR3 contains 12 residues. Trimming took off 1 base at V and 6 bases at J, with 6 bases between the two ends. In germline, CDR1 is SEHNR, CDR2 FQNEAQ (reference sequence).